These 11 T cell receptor beta chains originate from one sample sequenced in a study of OX40 agonist ivuxolimab in advanced cancers. Repertoires were generated with immunoSEQ multiplex PCR, while TCRdb's copy carries only in-frame clones and drops some. Here the sample spans 65,000 to 95,000 clones, around 88% being singletons. The material was CD4+ or CD8+ T cells sorted from blood, obtained in a trial of the OX40 agonist ivuxolimab. The receptors come from an adult with an advanced solid tumor such as melanoma, head and neck, liver or kidney cancer.

The gene calls are TRBV4-3 and TRBJ2-1; D is uncertain. The germline V gene encodes CDR1 LGHNA and CDR2 YSLEER. This CDR3 contains 14 residues. The germline V and J ends were trimmed by 0 bases and 5 bases, with 8 bases remaining between them. Here the CDR3 reads CASSQDYNHNEQFF. For the CDR3, the DNA is TGCGCCAGCAGCCAAGATTATAACCACAATGAGCAGTTCTTC.

V usage is TRBV11-2 and J usage is TRBJ2-7; tentative D call: TRBD2 (7 bases). The CDR3 loop spans 16 amino acids. CDR1 SGHAT and CDR2 FQNNGV come from the germline V gene. V lost 5 bases and J lost 5, with 22 bases in between. CDR3: CASSPGVTGGIDEQYF. The CDR3 nucleotides read TGTGCCAGCAGCCCGGGGGTCACGGGGGGCATCGACGAGCAGTACTTC.

This chain links TRBV25-1 with TRBJ2-2; D perhaps matches TRBD2 (5 bases). Germline CDR1 and CDR2: MGHDK and SYGVNS. The CDR3 contains 14 residues. V was trimmed by 2 bases and J by 6 bases, leaving 10 bases between them. The DNA of the CDR3 is TGTGCCAGCAGTGAAGGAGGACGATCCGGGGAGCTGTTTTTT. Protein sequence: CASSEGGRSGELFF.

The rearrangement links TRBV28 to TRBJ2-3; D possibly matches TRBD1 or TRBD2 (5 bases each). The CDR3 is 12 residues long. Germline CDR1 MDHEN, CDR2 SYDVKM. Trimming took off 5 bases at V and 8 bases at J, with 11 bases between the two ends. Here the CDR3 reads CASSRDQSTQYF. In nucleotides, the CDR3 is TGTGCCAGCAGTCGGGACCAGAGTACGCAGTATTTT.

This rearrangement joins TRBV7-3 to TRBJ2-7, with TRBD2 as a possible D gene (5 bases). Deletions cut 5 bases from V and 4 bases from J, with 12 bases between. This CDR3 is 13 amino acids long. Germline loops: CDR1 SGHTA, CDR2 FQGTGA. The CDR3 loop is CASSLPSGYEQYF. Written as DNA, the CDR3 is TGTGCCAGCAGCCTACCAAGCGGATACGAGCAGTACTTC.

The chain joins TRBV10-3 to TRBJ1-2, with D possibly matching TRBD1 (6 bases). Trimming removed 3 bases at V and 3 bases at J, with 11 bases between. This CDR3 has 14 residues. CDR1 is ENHRY and CDR2 is SYGVKD in the germline V gene. This CDR3 is CAISEPGDHYGYTF. The CDR3 DNA reads TGTGCCATCAGTGAACCAGGGGATCACTATGGCTACACCTTC.

The rearrangement joins TRBV6-5 to TRBJ2-1; TRBD2 agrees at 11 bases. The ends lost 0 bases at V and 8 bases at J; junction bases unmatched: 3. Germline values: CDR1 MNHEY, CDR2 SVGAGI. The length of the CDR3 is 15 residues. The CDR3 reads CASSYSSGRAYEQFF. In DNA form, the CDR3 reads TGTGCCAGCAGTTACTCTAGCGGGAGGGCCTATGAGCAGTTCTTC.

The chain couples TRBV6-4 to TRBJ1-2; D is undetermined. Germline CDR1 MRHNA, CDR2 SNTAGT. With 5 bases removed from V and 0 bases from J, the gap between germline ends came to 7 bases. This CDR3 region has 13 residues. This chain's CDR3 is CASSISANYGYTF. The CDR3 DNA reads as TGTGCCAGCAGTATTTCAGCTAACTATGGCTACACCTTC.

V and J are TRBV4-3 and TRBJ2-1; D perhaps matches TRBD2 (6 bases). The V end lost 1 base, the J end lost 8 bases, and 12 bases lay between the germline ends. Germline V gives CDR1 LGHNA, CDR2 YSLEER. This CDR3 contains 14 residues. The CDR3 DNA sequence: TGCGCCAGCAGCCAAGGTGCGGGGCGAGATGAGCAGTTCTTC. This gives the protein CASSQGAGRDEQFF.

CDR3 sequence: CAISARVESDTQYF. CDR3 in DNA: TGTGCCATCAGTGCGAGGGTAGAGTCGGATACGCAGTATTTT. The rearrangement links TRBV10-3 to TRBJ2-3, with a possible D match to TRBD2 (5 bases). The germline V and J ends were trimmed by 4 bases and 6 bases, with 14 bases remaining between them. This CDR3 has 14 residues. In germline, CDR1 is ENHRY, CDR2 SYGVKD.

A remark on this clone: Other nucleotide sequences from this sample produce the same CDR3. The chain joins TRBV4-3 to TRBJ1-5, with 8 bases fitting TRBD1. Germline-derived CDR1 and CDR2 are LGHNA and YSLEER. The CDR3 runs to 15 residues. The V gene end was trimmed by 3 bases and the J gene end by 6 bases; junction bases not matched to a gene: 7. For the CDR3, the DNA is TGCGCCAGCAGCCATGACAGGGGAAGGGGTCAGCCCCAGCATTTT. It codes for CASSHDRGRGQPQHF.